This TCR beta chain is from a study of T cell responses to AZD1222 COVID-19 vaccine. The CDR3 covers 17 residues. The V gene lost 1 base and the J gene lost 1 base, with 13 bases spanning the gap. Germline values: CDR1 LGHNA, CDR2 YNFKEQ. The repertoire was sequenced with immunoSEQ multiplex PCR; TCRdb's copy has only in-frame clones and lacks some. Here the sample spans some 130,000 clones, approximately 84% being singletons. The sequenced sample was peripheral blood, obtained on day 0 of AZD1222 vaccination. The receptor was derived from an adult in good health. V usage is TRBV4-2 and J usage is TRBJ2-2; D is ambiguous. The CDR3 here is CASSQGDVAGNTGELFF. The CDR3, as DNA: TGTGCCAGCAGCCAAGGTGATGTGGCTGGGAACACCGGGGAGCTGTTTTTT.